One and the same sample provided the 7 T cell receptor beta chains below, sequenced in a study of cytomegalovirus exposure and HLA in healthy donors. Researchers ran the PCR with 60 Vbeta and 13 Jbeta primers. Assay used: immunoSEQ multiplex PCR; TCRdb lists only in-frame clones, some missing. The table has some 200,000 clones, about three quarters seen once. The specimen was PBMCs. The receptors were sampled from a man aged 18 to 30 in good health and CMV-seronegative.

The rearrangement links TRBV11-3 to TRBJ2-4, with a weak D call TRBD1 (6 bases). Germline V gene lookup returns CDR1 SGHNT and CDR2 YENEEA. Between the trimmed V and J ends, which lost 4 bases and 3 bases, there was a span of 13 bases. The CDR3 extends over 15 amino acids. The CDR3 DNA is TGTGCCAGCAGCTACACCACAGGGAGCAAAAACATTCAGTACTTC. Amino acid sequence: CASSYTTGSKNIQYF.

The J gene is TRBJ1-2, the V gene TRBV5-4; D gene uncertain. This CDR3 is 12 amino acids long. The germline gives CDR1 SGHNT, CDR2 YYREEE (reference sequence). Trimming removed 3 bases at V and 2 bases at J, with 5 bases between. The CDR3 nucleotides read TGTGCCAGCAGCTCCGGGAACTATGGCTACACCTTC. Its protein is CASSSGNYGYTF.

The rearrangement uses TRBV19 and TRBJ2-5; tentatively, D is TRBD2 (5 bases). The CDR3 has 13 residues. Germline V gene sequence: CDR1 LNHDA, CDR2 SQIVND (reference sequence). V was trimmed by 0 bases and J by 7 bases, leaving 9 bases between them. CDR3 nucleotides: TGTGCCAGTAGTATAGACGAGGGAAGGACCCAGTACTTC. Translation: CASSIDEGRTQYF.

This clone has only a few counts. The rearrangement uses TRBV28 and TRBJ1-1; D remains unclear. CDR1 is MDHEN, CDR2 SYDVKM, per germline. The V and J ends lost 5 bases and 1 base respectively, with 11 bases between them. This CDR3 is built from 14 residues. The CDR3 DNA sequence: TGTGCCAGCAGTATCTCGACTGGGAACACTGAAGCTTTCTTT. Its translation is CASSISTGNTEAFF.

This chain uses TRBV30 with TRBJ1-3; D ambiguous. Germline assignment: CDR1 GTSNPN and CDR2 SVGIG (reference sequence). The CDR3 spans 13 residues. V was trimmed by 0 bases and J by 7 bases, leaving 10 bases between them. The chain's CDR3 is CAWSVIGTNTIYF. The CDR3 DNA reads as TGTGCCTGGAGTGTAATCGGTACGAACACCATATATTTT. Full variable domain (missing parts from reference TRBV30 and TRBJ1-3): SQTIHQWPATLVQPVGSPLSLECTVEGTSNPNLYWYRQAAGRGLQLLFYSVGIGQISSEVPQNLSASRPQDRQFILSSKKLLLSDSGFYLCAWSVIGTNTIYFGEGSWLTVV.

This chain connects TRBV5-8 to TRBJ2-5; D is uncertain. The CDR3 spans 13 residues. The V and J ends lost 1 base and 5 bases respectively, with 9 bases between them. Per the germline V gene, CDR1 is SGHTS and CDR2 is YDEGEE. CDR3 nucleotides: TGTGCCAGCAGCTTGCGGGTCGTGGAGACCCAGTACTTC. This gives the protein CASSLRVVETQYF.

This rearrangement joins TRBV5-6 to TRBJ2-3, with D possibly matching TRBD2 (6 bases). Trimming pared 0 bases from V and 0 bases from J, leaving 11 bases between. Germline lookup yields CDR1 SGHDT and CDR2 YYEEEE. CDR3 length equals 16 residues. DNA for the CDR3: TGTGCCAGCAGCTTGGACGCGGGAAGTAGCACAGATACGCAGTATTTT. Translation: CASSLDAGSSTDTQYF. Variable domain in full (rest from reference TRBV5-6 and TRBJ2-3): DAGVTQSPTHLIKTRGQQVTLRCSPKSGHDTVSWYQQALGQGPQFIFQYYEEEERQRGNFPDRFSGHQFPNYSSELNVNALLLGDSALYLCASSLDAGSSTDTQYFGPGTRLTVL.